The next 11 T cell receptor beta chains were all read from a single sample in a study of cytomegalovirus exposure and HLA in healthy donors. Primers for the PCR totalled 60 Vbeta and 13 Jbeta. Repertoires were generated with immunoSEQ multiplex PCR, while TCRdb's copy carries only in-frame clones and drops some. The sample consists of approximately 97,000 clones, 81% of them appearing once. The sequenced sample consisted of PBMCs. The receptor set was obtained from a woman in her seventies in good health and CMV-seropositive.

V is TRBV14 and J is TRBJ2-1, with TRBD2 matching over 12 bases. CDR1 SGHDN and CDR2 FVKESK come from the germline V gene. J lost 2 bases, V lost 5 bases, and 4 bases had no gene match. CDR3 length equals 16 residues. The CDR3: CASSARLAGAYNEQFF. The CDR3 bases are TGTGCCAGCAGCGCCCGACTAGCGGGGGCCTACAATGAGCAGTTCTTC.

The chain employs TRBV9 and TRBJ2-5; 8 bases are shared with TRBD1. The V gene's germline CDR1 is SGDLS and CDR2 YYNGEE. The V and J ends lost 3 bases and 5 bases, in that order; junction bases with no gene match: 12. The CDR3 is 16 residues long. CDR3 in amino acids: CASSAMTGVGAETQYF. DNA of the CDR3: TGTGCCAGCAGCGCAATGACAGGGGTAGGCGCTGAGACCCAGTACTTC.

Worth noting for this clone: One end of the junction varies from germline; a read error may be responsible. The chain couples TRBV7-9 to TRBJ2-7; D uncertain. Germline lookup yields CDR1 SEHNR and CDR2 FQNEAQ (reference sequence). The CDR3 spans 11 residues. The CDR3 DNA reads TGTTCCAGCAGCCTCTCCTACGAGCAGTACTTC. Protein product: CSSSLSYEQYF.

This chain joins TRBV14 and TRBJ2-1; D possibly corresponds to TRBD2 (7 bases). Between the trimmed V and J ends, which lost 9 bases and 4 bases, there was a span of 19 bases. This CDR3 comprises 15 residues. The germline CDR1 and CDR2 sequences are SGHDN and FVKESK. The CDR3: CASAKVRGAYNEQFF. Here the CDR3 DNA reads TGTGCCAGTGCTAAGGTACGGGGGGCATACAATGAGCAGTTCTTC.

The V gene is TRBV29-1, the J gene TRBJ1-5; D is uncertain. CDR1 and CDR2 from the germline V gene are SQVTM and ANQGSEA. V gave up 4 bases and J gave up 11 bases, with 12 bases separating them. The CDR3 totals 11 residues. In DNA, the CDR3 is TGCAGCGTTGTGGAGGGAATGGCCCAGCATTTT. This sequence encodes CSVVEGMAQHF.

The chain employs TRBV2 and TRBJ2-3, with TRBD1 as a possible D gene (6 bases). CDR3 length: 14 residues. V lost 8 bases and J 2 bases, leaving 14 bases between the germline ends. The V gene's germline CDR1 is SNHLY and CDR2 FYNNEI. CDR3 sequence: CASHDRSYTDTQYF. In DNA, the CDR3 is TGTGCCAGCCACGACAGGTCATACACAGATACGCAGTATTTT.

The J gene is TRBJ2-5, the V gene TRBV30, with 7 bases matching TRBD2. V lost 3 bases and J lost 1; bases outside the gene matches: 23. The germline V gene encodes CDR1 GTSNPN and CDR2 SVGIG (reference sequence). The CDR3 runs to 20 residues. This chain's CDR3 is CAWRSLTAIRSGASQETQYF. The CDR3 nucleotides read TGTGCCTGGAGATCCTTAACAGCCATTCGAAGCGGGGCCAGCCAAGAGACCCAGTACTTC.

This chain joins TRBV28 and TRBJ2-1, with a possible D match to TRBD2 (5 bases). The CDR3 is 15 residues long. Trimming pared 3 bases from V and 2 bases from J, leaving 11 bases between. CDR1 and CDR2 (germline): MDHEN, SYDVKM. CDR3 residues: CASSFLGSAYNEQFF. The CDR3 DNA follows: TGTGCCAGCAGTTTTCTTGGTAGCGCCTACAATGAGCAGTTCTTC. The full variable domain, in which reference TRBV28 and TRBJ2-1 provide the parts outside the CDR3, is DVKVTQSSRYLVKRTGEKVFLECVQDMDHENMFWYRQDPGLGLRLIYFSYDVKMKEKGDIPEGYSVSREKKERFSLILESASTNQTSMYLCASSFLGSAYNEQFFGPGTRLTVL.

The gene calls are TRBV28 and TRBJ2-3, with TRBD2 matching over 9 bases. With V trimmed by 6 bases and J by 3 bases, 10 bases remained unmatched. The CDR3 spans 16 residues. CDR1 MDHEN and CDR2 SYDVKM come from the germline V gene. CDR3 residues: CASSSSLAGTTDTQYF. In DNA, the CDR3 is TGTGCCAGCAGCTCGTCACTAGCGGGTACTACAGATACGCAGTATTTT.

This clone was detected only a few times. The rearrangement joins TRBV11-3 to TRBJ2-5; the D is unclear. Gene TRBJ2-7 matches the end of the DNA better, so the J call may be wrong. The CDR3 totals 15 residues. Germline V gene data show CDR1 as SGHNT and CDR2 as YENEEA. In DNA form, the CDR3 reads TGTGCCAGCAGCTTAGAGACCTCCAGGTCCTACGAGCAGTACTTC. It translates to CASSLETSRSYEQYF.

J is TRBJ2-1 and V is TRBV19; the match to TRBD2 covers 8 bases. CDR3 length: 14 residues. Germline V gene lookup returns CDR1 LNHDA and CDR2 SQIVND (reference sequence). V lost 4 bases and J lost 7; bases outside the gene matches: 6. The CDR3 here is CASSTPGLVNEQFF. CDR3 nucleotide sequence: TGTGCCAGTAGTACACCGGGACTAGTAAATGAGCAGTTCTTC.